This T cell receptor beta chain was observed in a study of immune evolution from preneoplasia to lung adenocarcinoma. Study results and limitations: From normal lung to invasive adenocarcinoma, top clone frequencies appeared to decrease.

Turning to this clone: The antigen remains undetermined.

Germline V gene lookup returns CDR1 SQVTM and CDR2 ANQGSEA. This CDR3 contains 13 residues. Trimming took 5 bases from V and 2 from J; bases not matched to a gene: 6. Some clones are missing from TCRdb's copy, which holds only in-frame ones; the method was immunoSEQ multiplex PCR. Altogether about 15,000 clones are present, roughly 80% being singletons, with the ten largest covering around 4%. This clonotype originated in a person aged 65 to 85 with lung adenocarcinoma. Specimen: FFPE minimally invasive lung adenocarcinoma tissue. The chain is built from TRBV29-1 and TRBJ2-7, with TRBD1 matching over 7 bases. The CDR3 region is CSVLSGQAYEQYF. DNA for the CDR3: TGCAGCGTTCTCTCTGGACAGGCCTACGAGCAGTACTTC.